A single sample is the source of the 20 T cell receptor beta chains below, sequenced in a study of CD8+CD57+ T cells in acquired aplastic anemia (dated by TCRdb to 2016 to 2018). Sequenced using an Illumina HiSeq 2000. Genomic DNA served as template for TCR beta VDJ combination and CDR3 sequence profiling. TCRdb's own reprocessing of the public reads used fastp at Q25 and MiXCR and kept productive beta chains. Each entry merges the rows of one CDR3 protein and shows their most common DNA and genes. The sample has around 230,000 distinct CDR3 sequences on record, around 60% of them singletons. Jointly, the top ten make up approximately 30% of the sample. Sequencing was carried out using sorted CD4+, CD8+, or CD8+CD57+ T cells (not recorded which) from PBMCs. These receptors all come from a human donor in good health.

The chain links TRBV12-5 to TRBJ1-4; 8 bases match TRBD1. The germline V gene encodes CDR1 LGHNT and CDR2 FRNRAP. After removal of 0 bases from V and 7 bases from J, the junction contained 4 bases not matched to a gene. The CDR3 length is 15 residues. CDR3 coding DNA: TGTGCTAGTGGTTTGGTTGGACAGGGTAGTGAAAAACTGTTTTTT. It specifies CASGLVGQGSEKLFF.

This clonotype was detected a few times. This chain connects TRBV7-9 to TRBJ1-4; a weak D match, TRBD1 (6 bases). Germline assignment: CDR1 SEHNR and CDR2 FQNEAQ (reference sequence). V was cut by 7 bases and J by 5 bases, with 14 bases left in between. The CDR3 runs to 14 residues. The chain's CDR3 is CASNEQGLNEKLFF. The CDR3 bases are TGTGCCAGCAACGAACAGGGATTAAATGAAAAACTGTTTTTT.

Comment on this clonotype: The germline gene is not matched at one end of the junction; a read error may be the cause. This sequence joins TRBV5-8 and TRBJ2-3, with 14 nucleotides matching TRBD2. From germline, CDR1 is SGHTS and CDR2 YDEGEE. CDR3 length: 17 residues. CDR3 coding DNA: TGCGCCAGCAGCCCGGGACTAGCGGGAGAGAACACAGATACGCAGTATTTT. This sequence encodes CASSPGLAGENTDTQYF. The whole variable domain, remainder taken from reference TRBV5-8 and TRBJ2-3, is EAGVTQSPTHLIKTRGQQATLRCSPISGHTSVYWYQQALGLGLQFLLWYDEGEERNRGNFPPRFSGRQFPNYSSELNVNALELEDSALYLCASSPGLAGENTDTQYFGPGTRLTVL.

This clonotype was seen only once. This sequence joins TRBV7-9 and TRBJ2-7, with D possibly TRBD1 on 6 matching bases. The V end lost 2 bases, the J end lost 1 base, and 12 bases lay between the germline ends. This CDR3 has 15 amino acids. Germline lookup yields CDR1 SEHNR and CDR2 FQNEAQ (reference sequence). The CDR3 coding sequence is TGTGCCAGCAGCTTATTAGGGGGACAATCCTACGAGCAGTACTTC. This sequence encodes CASSLLGGQSYEQYF.

This sequence joins TRBV20-1 and TRBJ1-1; no definite D call. CDR3 length equals 13 residues. The germline V gene has CDR1 DFQATT and CDR2 SNEGSKA (reference sequence). With 2 bases removed from V and 2 bases from J, the gap between germline ends came to 9 bases. CDR3 sequence: CSARIGANTEAFF. The CDR3 DNA reads TGCAGTGCTAGAATTGGTGCTAACACTGAAGCTTTCTTT.

To note about this clonotype: The junction and the germline gene differ at one end; a read error may be behind it. The chain uses TRBV10-3 and TRBJ1-3; 7 positions match TRBD1. The germline V gene encodes CDR1 ENHRY and CDR2 SYGVKD. The CDR3 runs to 17 residues. CDR3 region: CASSYSYPTGTGNTIYF. DNA for the CDR3: TGTGCCAGCAGTTATTCTTACCCGACAGGGACGGGAAACACCATATATTTT.

This clonotype was seen a handful of times. The junction shows a germline mismatch at one end, possibly a read error. The chain carries TRBV7-8 and TRBJ2-5; a possible D gene is TRBD2 (6 bases). Germline CDR1 reads SGHVS; CDR2 reads FQNEAQ. The CDR3 has 15 residues. CDR3 protein: CASSQADLAQETQYF. As DNA, the CDR3 is TGCGCCAGCAGCCAGGCAGACCTAGCGCAAGAGACCCAGTACTTC.

In regard to this clonotype: Without the conserved terminal phenylalanine or tryptophan, this CDR3 likely stems from a read error. This chain connects TRBV6-5 to TRBJ1-2; D is unclear. V gave up 2 bases and J gave up 4 bases, with 11 bases separating them. This CDR3 comprises 14 residues. The germline V gene has CDR1 MNHEY and CDR2 SVGAGI. The CDR3 protein is CASSYTLGSYGYTL. DNA for the CDR3: TGTGCCAGCAGTTACACCCTGGGATCCTATGGCTACACCCTC.

This chain links TRBV29-1 with TRBJ1-2; 7 nucleotides align to TRBD1. The CDR3 extends over 14 amino acids. Germline CDR1 reads SQVTM; CDR2 reads ANQGSEA. V lost 1 base, J lost 7 bases, and 9 bases stayed unmatched. CDR3 DNA sequence: TGCAGCGTTGAAGCCGGGACAGAACTCAGTGGCTACACCTTC. Amino acid sequence: CSVEAGTELSGYTF.

This clonotype showed up just once. This chain links TRBV20-1 with TRBJ1-3; D not resolved. Germline V gene sequence: CDR1 DFQATT, CDR2 SNEGSKA (reference sequence). The CDR3 has 14 amino acids. V was cut by 7 bases and J by 0 bases, with 13 bases left in between. CDR3 loop: CSVSRSRSGNTIYF. The CDR3 DNA follows: TGCAGTGTGTCCAGGTCCCGCTCTGGAAACACCATATATTTT.

Details on this clonotype: Germline is not matched at one junction end, which may reflect a read error. J is TRBJ1-6 and V is TRBV7-2; D gene unclear. The CDR3 is 15 amino acids. CDR1 and CDR2 (germline): SGHTA, FQGNSA. In DNA form, the CDR3 reads TGCGCCAGCAGCTTAGGCCCGCAATATAATTCACCCCTCCACTTT. It codes for CASSLGPQYNSPLHF.

This chain joins TRBV10-3 and TRBJ2-3; tentative D call: TRBD1 (6 bases). The CDR3 consists of 15 residues. Germline CDR1 reads ENHRY; CDR2 reads SYGVKD. Trimming shortened V by 11 bases and J by 0 bases, and 18 bases separated the two germline ends. The CDR3 spells CAARNRVESTDTQYF. CDR3 DNA: TGTGCCGCCCGGAACAGGGTAGAAAGCACAGATACGCAGTATTTT.

V is TRBV12-3 or TRBV12-4 and J is TRBJ1-2, with D hard to call. The CDR3 consists of 12 residues. Trimming shortened V by 5 bases and J by 6 bases, and 10 bases separated the two germline ends. The CDR3 reads CASSDSYNGYTF. In DNA form, the CDR3 reads TGTGCCAGCAGTGATAGCTACAATGGCTACACCTTC.

This chain links TRBV25-1 with TRBJ2-2, with 8 bases identical to TRBD2. The germline V gene encodes CDR1 MGHDK and CDR2 SYGVNS. This CDR3 spans 16 amino acids. V lost 5 bases and J lost 0; bases outside the gene matches: 5. This CDR3 reads CASSSYSGTNTGELFF. The CDR3 bases are TGTGCCAGCAGTTCCTATAGCGGGACGAACACCGGGGAGCTGTTTTTT.

This clonotype has more than one count but fewer than ten. The chain recombines TRBV7-9 with TRBJ2-7; a weak D match, TRBD2 (5 bases). CDR3 length: 14 residues. Germline-derived CDR1 and CDR2 are SEHNR and FQNEAQ (reference sequence). V lost 1 base to trimming and J lost 2 bases, with 9 bases between them. The CDR3 is CASSLVASTYEQYF. The DNA for the CDR3 is TGTGCCAGCAGCTTAGTAGCGTCCACCTACGAGCAGTACTTC.

This chain's CDR3 is CASSLTSGEQYF. The CDR3 DNA is TGTGCCAGCAGCTTAACTAGCGGCGAGCAGTACTTC. The rearrangement links TRBV7-9 to TRBJ2-7; 8 bases agree with TRBD2. Per the germline V gene, CDR1 is SEHNR and CDR2 is FQNEAQ (reference sequence). With V trimmed by 2 bases and J by 6 bases, 0 bases remained unmatched. CDR3 size: 12 residues.

The rearrangement uses TRBV9 and TRBJ2-1; D not resolved. Germline CDR1 is SGDLS and CDR2 is YYNGEE. Trimming removed 4 bases at V and 9 bases at J, with 20 bases between. The CDR3 loop spans 15 amino acids. The CDR3 loop is CASSQDILPPGEQFF. CDR3 nucleotide sequence: TGTGCCAGCAGCCAAGATATTCTACCCCCGGGTGAGCAGTTCTTC.

This sequence joins TRBV7-2 and TRBJ2-3; 8 bases agree with TRBD2. The CDR3 contains 15 residues. The J segment lost 4 bases and the V segment lost 2 bases, leaving 5 bases of the junction unmatched. Germline-derived CDR1 and CDR2 are SGHTA and FQGNSA. As DNA, the CDR3 is TGTGCCAGCAGCTTACTACGGGGGGGCCCAGATACGCAGTATTTT. This sequence encodes CASSLLRGGPDTQYF.

This clonotype was recorded at least ten times. This chain links TRBV5-4 with TRBJ1-3; D gene uncertain. Germline values: CDR1 SGHNT, CDR2 YYREEE (reference sequence). This CDR3 is 18 amino acids long. V was trimmed by 0 bases and J by 0 bases, leaving 16 bases between them. CDR3 sequence (DNA): TGTGCCAGCAGCTTGGGGGCTGGTTGGGTGAGCTCTGGAAACACCATATATTTT. Its protein product is CASSLGAGWVSSGNTIYF.

This clonotype appeared many times. The chain is built from TRBV12-3 or TRBV12-4 and TRBJ2-2, with D maybe TRBD2 (5 bases). This CDR3 spans 12 amino acids. Deletions cut 9 bases from V and 5 bases from J, with 10 bases between. DNA of the CDR3: TGTGCCAGTATCCGGGGTACCGGGGAGCTGTTTTTT. Protein: CASIRGTGELFF.